The present TCR beta chain was sequenced within a study of shared clonotypes between healthy human individuals. General study results and limits: Larger estimated richness was generally recorded for naive subsets relative to memory subsets.

Trimming took 4 bases from V and 2 from J, leaving 12 bases between them. Germline CDR1 and CDR2: GTSNPN and SVGIG (reference sequence). The CDR3 length is 13 residues. Both subsets, CD45RA+ naive and CD45RA-negative memory, were split from the CD4+ cells. The method was immunoSEQ multiplex PCR; TCRdb's version includes in-frame clones alone and lacks a portion of them. The top ten hold about 1.5% of the sample, which has about 1 million clones, 60% to 80% seen once. Turning to this clone: Its antigen remains unknown.

The sample taken for sequencing was memory CD4+ T cells sorted from blood. The subset denotes: CD45RA-negative fraction. The source of this sequence is a man younger than 35 in good health. This chain uses TRBV30 with TRBJ2-7; D is possibly TRBD1 (6 bases). The CDR3 DNA follows: TGTGCCTGGAATCCGACAGGAACCTACGAGCAGTACTTC. Its protein product is CAWNPTGTYEQYF.